This entry features one T cell receptor (beta chain) sequence. Its cognate antigen has yet to be identified. It has no much larger one-base neighbor in the sample; base qualities were not kept. This record comes from a study of response to subunit inactivated influenza vaccine (dated by TCRdb to 2016 to 2019). For context, the study as a whole: To follow how T cells responded to a trivalent subunit inactivated influenza vaccine, the researchers relied on deep quantitative profiling of the T cell receptor repertoire.

Taken from cysteine to phenylalanine, the CDR3 has 15 residues. Only the CDR3 DNA stays, 45 bases, in frame from base 1. The V end loses 0 bases and the J end loses 3 bases, and a stretch of 11 bases separates them. CDR1 and CDR2, looked up from the germline V gene (reference sequence), are SSHAT and FNYEAQ. The method behind the library was RT-PCR. Data came from an Illumina HiSeq 2500. In-frame beta chains were kept once TCRdb had trimmed the public reads at Q25 with fastp and called clones with MiXCR. Entries that share a CDR3 protein sequence are merged under the most common genes and DNA. Recorded for this sample are around 300,000 distinct CDR3 sequences; approximately 23% of them occurred a single time. Of the sample, over 9% falls within the top ten clones. The study at large found these results: According to the authors, only a limited number of new T cells may be recruited by each seasonal influenza vaccination.

The chain links TRBV7-7 with TRBJ2-5, with TRBD1 tentatively as D gene (6 bases match). This receptor was identified in a man aged 50-75 years who received an inactivated influenza vaccine. Donor details come from another sample of the same person, matched by shared clones. This specimen was PBMCs from blood, taken approximately 20 months after vaccination. The sequence in DNA is TGTGCCAGCAGCTTAGCGTCGGCAGGGGAAGAGACCCAGTACTTC. Its amino acids are CASSLASAGEETQYF.